Listed here are 13 T cell receptor beta chains from one sample, sequenced in a study of shared clonotypes between healthy human individuals (dated by TCRdb to the early 2020s). CD8 naive samples were CD45RO-negative cells positively selected for CCR7, giving a CD45RA+CCR7+ population that excluded TemRA cells. The library was prepared using the immunoSEQ multiplex PCR assay. Imported from immuneACCESS, the table was reduced by TCRdb to in-frame sequences with V and J called. These copies leave out some clones; in studies compared against another copy, an unresolved V gene accounts for under half, and the cause of the remainder is not known. The sample table holds roughly 2.1 million clones, of which roughly 91% were seen once. Over 1.5% of the sample belongs to the ten largest clones. The specimen sequenced was naive CD8+ T cells from PBMCs. The sample's cell subset or site label, decoded: CD45RA+CCR7+. All receptors come from a man aged 18 to 30 in good health. Some clones in this sample may be carry-over from other donors' samples.

CDR3 sequence: CASSLRPSGGPYEQYF. In DNA form, the CDR3 reads TGTGCCAGCAGTTTGCGTCCTAGCGGGGGTCCCTACGAGCAGTACTTC. V gene TRBV28 combines with J gene TRBJ2-7, with 10 bases aligning to TRBD2. With 3 bases clipped from V and 2 bases from J, the junction kept 7 bases outside the gene matches. CDR3 size: 16 residues. The germline gives CDR1 MDHEN, CDR2 SYDVKM.

This clone was seen a handful of times. The chain uses TRBV9 and TRBJ1-1, with TRBD1 identical over 7 bases. Per the germline V gene, CDR1 is SGDLS and CDR2 is YYNGEE. This CDR3 is built from 14 residues. V trimming: 3 bases; J trimming: 1 base; junction bases outside the gene matches: 3. CDR3: CASSGTGTNTEAFF. The CDR3 nucleotides read TGTGCCAGCAGCGGGACAGGAACGAACACTGAAGCTTTCTTT.

This CDR3 is CASSDGPGGVYGYTF. As DNA, the CDR3 is TGTGCCAGCAGTGATGGGCCAGGGGGCGTCTATGGCTACACCTTC. This chain joins TRBV6-1 and TRBJ1-2; 8 nucleotides line up with TRBD1. This CDR3 has 15 residues. Germline CDR1 is MNHNS and CDR2 is SASEGT. Germline trimming cut 3 bases from V and 4 bases from J; bases unmatched to any gene: 7.

This rearrangement joins TRBV7-9 to TRBJ2-4; D uncertain. The CDR3 is 12 residues long. Germline loops: CDR1 SEHNR, CDR2 FQNEAQ (reference sequence). V lost 1 base and J 6 bases, leaving 4 bases between the germline ends. The CDR3 sequence: CASSLGVNIQYF. The CDR3 nucleotides read TGTGCCAGCAGCTTAGGGGTAAACATTCAGTACTTC.

The rearrangement links TRBV7-9 to TRBJ2-7; TRBD2 matches 8 bases. The CDR3 loop spans 18 amino acids. CDR1 is SEHNR and CDR2 is FQNEAQ in the germline V gene (reference sequence). After removal of 1 base from V and 2 bases from J, the junction contained 13 bases not matched to a gene. The CDR3 bases are TGTGCCAGCAGCTTAGGTACCCTTACTAGCGGCTACGCCTACGAGCAGTACTTC. This translates into CASSLGTLTSGYAYEQYF. Drawing the rest from reference TRBV7-9 and TRBJ2-7, the complete variable domain is DTGVSQNPRHKITKRGQNVTFRCDPISEHNRLYWYRQTLGQGPEFLTYFQNEAQLEKSRLLSDRFSAERPKGSFSTLEIQRTEQGDSAMYLCASSLGTLTSGYAYEQYFGPGTRLTVT.

The chain recombines TRBV19 with TRBJ1-1, with 8 bases fitting TRBD1. Germline CDR1 LNHDA, CDR2 SQIVND (reference sequence). There are 12 residues in the CDR3. V lost 7 bases and J lost 5; bases outside the gene matches: 3. DNA of the CDR3: TGTGCCAGTATTACAGGGGGGACTGAAGCTTTCTTT. Protein sequence: CASITGGTEAFF.

The gene calls are TRBV11-2 and TRBJ1-3; TRBD1 matches at 8 bases. The CDR3 is made up of 16 amino acids. Trimming took 5 bases from V and 1 from J; bases not matched to a gene: 7. Germline CDR1 and CDR2: SGHAT and FQNNGV. CDR3 DNA: TGTGCCAGCAGCCACCGGACAGGGAAGTCTGGAAACACCATATATTTT. Encoded protein: CASSHRTGKSGNTIYF.

Only a few counts were recorded for this clone. The V and J genes are TRBV4-2 and TRBJ1-1; 9 positions agree with TRBD1. Trimming took 0 bases from V and 11 from J; bases not matched to a gene: 4. This CDR3 has 13 residues. Germline CDR1 is LGHNA and CDR2 is YNFKEQ. The CDR3 sequence is CASSQDRDREAFF. CDR3 in DNA: TGTGCCAGCAGCCAAGATCGGGACAGGGAGGCTTTCTTT.

This chain uses TRBV27 with TRBJ2-7, with TRBD2 matching over 8 bases. Trimming at V came to 6 bases and at J to 2 bases, leaving 18 bases not matched to a gene. Germline assignment: CDR1 MNHEY and CDR2 SMNVEV (reference sequence). CDR3 length: 18 residues. The DNA of the CDR3 is TGTGCCAGCAGCCTCTGGAGTAGCGGGAACACTCTGCCCTACGAGCAGTACTTC. Its translation: CASSLWSSGNTLPYEQYF.

This sequence joins TRBV7-9 and TRBJ1-1; D gene uncertain. Between the trimmed V and J ends, which lost 4 bases and 7 bases, there was a span of 10 bases. CDR1 is SEHNR and CDR2 is FQNEAQ in the germline V gene (reference sequence). The CDR3 is 12 amino acids. This CDR3 is CASSSLSSEAFF. CDR3 sequence (DNA): TGTGCCAGCAGCTCTCTGAGTAGTGAAGCTTTCTTT.

The CDR3 nucleotides read TGTGCCAGCAGCTTGGACAGGGCTTCGGAGACCCAGTACTTC. Translated: CASSLDRASETQYF. V gene TRBV7-9 combines with J gene TRBJ2-5; 8 nucleotides agree with TRBD1. The CDR3 contains 14 residues. Germline V gene lookup returns CDR1 SEHNR and CDR2 FQNEAQ (reference sequence). V lost 3 bases to trimming and J lost 5 bases; unmatched junction nucleotides: 5.

Details on this clone: The identical CDR3 is also encoded by other nucleotide sequences in the sample. This chain links TRBV27 with TRBJ2-1; D is uncertain. The ends were cut back, 3 bases at V and 9 bases at J, with 6 bases in the middle. This CDR3 contains 11 residues. Germline assignment: CDR1 MNHEY and CDR2 SMNVEV (reference sequence). This CDR3 is CASSFLGEQFF. CDR3 sequence (DNA): TGTGCCAGCAGTTTTTTGGGTGAGCAGTTCTTC.

This chain uses TRBV7-8 with TRBJ1-5; weak D call: TRBD1 (5 bases). The CDR3 covers 15 residues. Germline CDR1 reads SGHVS; CDR2 reads FQNEAQ. The ends were cut back, 3 bases at V and 1 base at J, with 10 bases in the middle. The CDR3 nucleotides read TGTGCCAGCAGCTTCGCCCGGGACAGCAATCAGCCCCAGCATTTT. Its translation is CASSFARDSNQPQHF.